The entry that follows covers one T cell receptor beta chain sequence. What it binds is unknown. Regions amplified from RNA transcripts were the TCR beta CDR3 regions. The TCR CDR3 was amplified in a first-round RT-PCR using the HTBI primer set. One entry per CDR3 protein results from TCRdb running MiXCR on the multiplex PCR reads. Of around 300,000 distinct CDR3 sequences in the sample, about an eighth were seen once. The data stem from a study of T cells in Graves' hyperthyroidism and ophthalmopathy. Graves' hyperthyroidism without ophthalmopathy progression within 18 months was termed stable. Uncontrolled infection, other autoimmune disease, pregnancy or lactation barred patients from enrollment. Fresh peripheral blood, 9.5 to 10 ml of it, supplied the PBMCs. Study-level results: Most thyroid clonotypes that were expanded above 0.001 also turned up in blood.

The germline CDR1 and CDR2 sequences are MNHNS and SASEGT. V dropped 5 bases and J dropped 6 bases, with 27 bases sitting between them. This CDR3 is built from 18 residues. The receptor was isolated from a woman in her thirties or forties with Graves' hyperthyroidism. Sequencing input: blood. This chain connects TRBV6-1 to TRBJ2-3; either TRBD1 or TRBD2 may fit D (5 bases each). The CDR3: CASSSYRNRDQTLDTQYF. The CDR3 DNA reads TGTGCCAGCAGTTCCTACCGTAACCGGGACCAGACTTTGGATACGCAGTATTTT.